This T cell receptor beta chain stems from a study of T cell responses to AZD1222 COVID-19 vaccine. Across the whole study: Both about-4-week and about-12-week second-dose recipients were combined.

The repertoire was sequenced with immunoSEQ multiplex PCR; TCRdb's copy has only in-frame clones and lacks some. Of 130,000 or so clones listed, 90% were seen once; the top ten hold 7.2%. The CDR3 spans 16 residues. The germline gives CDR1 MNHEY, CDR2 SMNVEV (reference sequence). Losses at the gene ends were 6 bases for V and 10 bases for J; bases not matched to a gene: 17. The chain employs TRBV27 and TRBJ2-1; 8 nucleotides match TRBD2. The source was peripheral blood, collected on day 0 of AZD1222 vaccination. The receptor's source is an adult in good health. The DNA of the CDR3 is TGTGCCAGCAGCGCCCTGGGAAGCGGGAGACTAGGCGAGCAGTTCTTC. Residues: CASSALGSGRLGEQFF.